The 21 T cell receptor beta chains below come from one sample, sequenced in a study of T cells in narcolepsy. The assay was immunoSEQ multiplex PCR, and TCRdb's table has in-frame clones only and misses some. This repertoire shows 27,000 or so clones, about 89% found once; its top ten account for about 0.9%. Material for sequencing was memory (CD45RA-) CD4+ T cells from blood. The receptors here all came from a human donor in good health.

The V and J genes are TRBV11-2 and TRBJ2-7; tentative D call: TRBD1 (6 bases). The CDR3 runs to 12 residues. Trimming took off 5 bases at V and 6 bases at J, with 11 bases between the two ends. Germline values: CDR1 SGHAT, CDR2 FQNNGV. The CDR3, as DNA: TGTGCCAGCAGCGAACAGGGAAGCGAGCAGTACTTC. It translates to CASSEQGSEQYF.

J is TRBJ2-5 and V is TRBV28; 12 bases map to TRBD2. V lost 8 bases to trimming and J lost 7 bases; unmatched junction nucleotides: 8. CDR1 is MDHEN, CDR2 SYDVKM, per germline. This CDR3 is 14 amino acids long. DNA for the CDR3: TGTGCCAGCTCCAGGACTAGCGGGGTGACGACCCAGTACTTC. Protein sequence: CASSRTSGVTTQYF.

The V call is TRBV19, the J call TRBJ2-2, with D possibly being TRBD1 (6 bases). Trimming took 8 bases from V and 0 from J, leaving 10 bases between them. The CDR3 is made up of 14 amino acids. CDR1 and CDR2 (germline): LNHDA, SQIVND (reference sequence). CDR3 loop: CASFGTSNTGELFF. In nucleotides, the CDR3 is TGTGCCAGTTTCGGGACATCGAACACCGGGGAGCTGTTTTTT.

The gene calls are TRBV9 and TRBJ1-2; the D is unclear. This CDR3 has 15 amino acids. V dropped 3 bases and J dropped 3 bases, with 15 bases sitting between them. CDR1 and CDR2 from the germline V gene are SGDLS and YYNGEE. The CDR3 loop is CASSAFAGRDYGYTF. The DNA of the CDR3 is TGTGCCAGCAGCGCCTTTGCCGGGCGCGACTATGGCTACACCTTC.

This clone has more than one count but fewer than ten. The chain recombines TRBV7-6 with TRBJ1-2; a weak D match, TRBD1 (5 bases). The CDR3 extends over 13 amino acids. Germline V gene data show CDR1 as SGHVS and CDR2 as FNYEAQ. Trimming cost V 5 bases and J 13 bases, with 20 bases left between them. The CDR3 sequence is CASSAYRDGLVTF. The CDR3 DNA reads TGTGCCAGCAGCGCATACCGGGACGGACTCGTCACCTTC.

As regards this clone: One end of the junction is discordant with germline, which a read error may explain. V is TRBV13 and J is TRBJ2-2; 8 bases are shared with TRBD2. This CDR3 is built from 19 residues. Germline CDR1 reads PRHDT; CDR2 reads FYEKMQ (reference sequence). CDR3 region: CASSSTWVGGRQNTEELFF. In DNA, the CDR3 is TGTGCCAGCAGCTCCACTTGGGTTGGCGGGAGGCAAAACACCGAGGAGCTGTTTTTT.

The CDR3 region is CASSLEGNQGAFF. CDR3 sequence (DNA): TGCGCCAGCAGCTTGGAAGGGAATCAGGGAGCTTTCTTT. The J gene is TRBJ1-1, the V gene TRBV5-1; TRBD1 is a possible D gene (5 bases). Germline loops: CDR1 SGHRS, CDR2 YFSETQ. The CDR3 spans 13 residues. Trimming left V 0 bases short and J 10 bases short, with 13 bases between.

This chain's CDR3 is CASSLATSSTDTQYF. The CDR3 nucleotides read TGCGCCAGCAGCTTGGCGACTTCTAGCACAGATACGCAGTATTTT. This chain uses TRBV5-1 with TRBJ2-3; D is undetermined. Trimming removed 0 bases from V and 0 bases from J, with 8 bases in between. The length of the CDR3 is 15 residues. CDR1 and CDR2 (germline): SGHRS, YFSETQ.

The chain employs TRBV7-9 and TRBJ1-1; no clear D gene. V was clipped by 1 base and J by 4 bases, with 10 bases between them. This CDR3 has 14 amino acids. Germline assignment: CDR1 SEHNR and CDR2 FQNEAQ (reference sequence). The CDR3 loop is CASSLGVMSTEAFF. In nucleotides, the CDR3 is TGTGCCAGCAGCTTAGGGGTAATGAGCACTGAAGCTTTCTTT.

This chain uses TRBV29-1 with TRBJ1-5, with D perhaps matching TRBD1 (5 bases). Germline loops: CDR1 SQVTM, CDR2 ANQGSEA. V lost 4 bases and J lost 4, with 8 bases in between. The CDR3 covers 12 residues. CDR3 bases: TGCAGCGTTGCACAGGCGAATCAGCCCCAGCATTTT. This translates into CSVAQANQPQHF.

This chain uses TRBV11-2 with TRBJ2-5; 9 bases agree with TRBD1. The J call may be in error: the DNA end matches TRBJ2-7 better. This CDR3 contains 18 residues. CDR1 SGHAT and CDR2 FQNNGV come from the germline V gene. The CDR3 DNA reads TGTGCCAGCAGTCGTTTAGGGGGTAGGGGACAGGGCGTCCACGAGCAGTACTTC. Residues: CASSRLGGRGQGVHEQYF.

The rearrangement uses TRBV5-6 and TRBJ1-2; 10 bases align to TRBD1. CDR3 length: 14 residues. With V trimmed by 3 bases and J by 4 bases, 3 bases remained unmatched. Germline CDR1 SGHDT, CDR2 YYEEEE. The CDR3 is CASSWGQGTYGYTF. CDR3 nucleotide sequence: TGTGCCAGCAGCTGGGGACAGGGGACCTATGGCTACACCTTC. Full variable domain (missing parts from reference TRBV5-6 and TRBJ1-2): DAGVTQSPTHLIKTRGQQVTLRCSPKSGHDTVSWYQQALGQGPQFIFQYYEEEERQRGNFPDRFSGHQFPNYSSELNVNALLLGDSALYLCASSWGQGTYGYTFGSGTRLTVV.

The chain has TRBV7-9 and TRBJ2-3; D might be TRBD2 (6 bases). The CDR3 has 17 amino acids. Trimming stripped 6 bases from V and 0 bases from J, with 19 bases between. Germline assignment: CDR1 SEHNR and CDR2 FQNEAQ (reference sequence). The CDR3 region has the DNA TGTGCCAGCAGGCCTCATCTAGCGAAAGCTAGCACAGATACGCAGTATTTT. As protein: CASRPHLAKASTDTQYF.

This chain connects TRBV19 to TRBJ1-4; D possibly corresponds to TRBD1 (6 bases). V was pared by 9 bases and J by 7 bases, with 18 bases between. Germline V gene data show CDR1 as LNHDA and CDR2 as SQIVND (reference sequence). The CDR3 totals 14 residues. As DNA, the CDR3 is TGTGCCAGCGGCGGACAGCGGTCGAGTGAAAAACTGTTTTTT. This encodes CASGGQRSSEKLFF.

The CDR3 nucleotides are TGTGCCAGCAGCCAAAGGGGGATCGGGACAGATACGCAGTATTTT. Protein: CASSQRGIGTDTQYF. The chain carries TRBV7-3 and TRBJ2-3; TRBD1 might be the D (6 bases). Trimming took off 5 bases at V and 3 bases at J, with 15 bases between the two ends. The germline CDR1 and CDR2 sequences are SGHTA and FQGTGA. The CDR3 loop spans 15 amino acids. The whole variable domain, remainder taken from reference TRBV7-3 and TRBJ2-3, is GAGVSQTPSNKVTEKGKYVELRCDPISGHTALYWYRQSLGQGPEFLIYFQGTGAADDSGLPNDRFFAVRPEGSVSTLKIQRTERGDSAVYLCASSQRGIGTDTQYFGPGTRLTVL.

V is TRBV7-2 and J is TRBJ2-3, with 7 nucleotides matching TRBD1. Germline V gives CDR1 SGHTA, CDR2 FQGNSA. Trimming took 1 base from V and 6 from J; bases not matched to a gene: 4. CDR3 length equals 14 residues. CDR3: CASSLGQGRDTQYF. In DNA, the CDR3 is TGTGCCAGCAGCTTAGGACAGGGACGCGATACGCAGTATTTT.

V usage is TRBV28 and J usage is TRBJ1-5, with D hard to call. The ends were cut back, 3 bases at V and 4 bases at J, with 7 bases in the middle. The CDR3 sequence is 13 residues long. Per the germline V gene, CDR1 is MDHEN and CDR2 is SYDVKM. CDR3 nucleotides: TGTGCCAGCAGTTTGATAGGGAATCAGCCCCAGCATTTT. This codes for CASSLIGNQPQHF.

The CDR3 spells CASRTTEYGYTF. CDR3 DNA sequence: TGTGCCAGCAGGACCACAGAGTATGGCTACACCTTC. This chain joins TRBV6-5 and TRBJ1-2; the D is unclear. Trimming removed 6 bases from V and 5 bases from J, with 10 bases in between. There are 12 residues in the CDR3. Germline CDR1 and CDR2: MNHEY and SVGAGI.

V gene TRBV18 combines with J gene TRBJ1-1; D gene ambiguous. The CDR3 has 12 residues. Trimming took 4 bases from V and 5 from J, leaving 8 bases between them. Looked up from germline, CDR1 is KGHSH and CDR2 is LQKENI. CDR3 nucleotide sequence: TGTGCCAGCTCACGAGTGGAGACTGAAGCTTTCTTT. The encoded protein is CASSRVETEAFF.

V and J are TRBV6-5 and TRBJ2-3, with D perhaps matching TRBD1 (6 bases). The V and J ends lost 2 bases and 10 bases respectively, with 10 bases between them. The CDR3 length is 12 residues. In germline, CDR1 is MNHEY, CDR2 SVGAGI. Here the CDR3 DNA reads TGTGCCAGCAGTTACAGAGACAGGCCGCAGTATTTT. The encoded protein is CASSYRDRPQYF.

The chain is built from TRBV20-1 and TRBJ1-2, with D hard to call. Trimming took off 5 bases at V and 2 bases at J, with 6 bases between the two ends. Per germline, CDR1 DFQATT and CDR2 SNEGSKA (reference sequence). This CDR3 region has 11 residues. As DNA, the CDR3 is TGCAGTGCTTTCTTCAACTATGGCTACACCTTC. This gives the protein CSAFFNYGYTF.